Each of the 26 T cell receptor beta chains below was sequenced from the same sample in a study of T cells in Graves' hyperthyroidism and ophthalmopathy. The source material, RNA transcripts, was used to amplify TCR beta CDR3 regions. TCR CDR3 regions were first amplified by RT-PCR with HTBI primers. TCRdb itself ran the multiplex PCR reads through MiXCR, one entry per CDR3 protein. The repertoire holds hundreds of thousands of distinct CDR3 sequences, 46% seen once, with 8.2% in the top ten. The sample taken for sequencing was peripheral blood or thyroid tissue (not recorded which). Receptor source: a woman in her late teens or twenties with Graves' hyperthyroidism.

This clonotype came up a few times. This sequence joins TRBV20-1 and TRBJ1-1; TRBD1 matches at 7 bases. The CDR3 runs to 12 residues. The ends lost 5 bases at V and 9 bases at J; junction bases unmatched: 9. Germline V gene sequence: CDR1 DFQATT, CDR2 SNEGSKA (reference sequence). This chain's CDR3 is CSAFQGGRKAFF. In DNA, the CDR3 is TGCAGTGCTTTTCAGGGGGGGCGGAAAGCTTTCTTT.

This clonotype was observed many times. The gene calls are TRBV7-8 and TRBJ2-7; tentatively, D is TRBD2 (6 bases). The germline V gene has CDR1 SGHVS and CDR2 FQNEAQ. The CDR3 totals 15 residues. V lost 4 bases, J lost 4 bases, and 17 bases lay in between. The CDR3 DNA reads TGTGCCAGCAGCTCGTCGTCAGCGGGCGTTTACGAGCAGTACTTC. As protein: CASSSSSAGVYEQYF.

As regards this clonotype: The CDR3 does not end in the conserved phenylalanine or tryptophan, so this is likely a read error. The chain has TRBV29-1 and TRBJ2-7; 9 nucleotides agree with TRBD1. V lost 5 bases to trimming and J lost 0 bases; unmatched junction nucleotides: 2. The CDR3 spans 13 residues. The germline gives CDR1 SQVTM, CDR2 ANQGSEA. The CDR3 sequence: CSVWGQGSYEQYS. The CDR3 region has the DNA TGCAGCGTTTGGGGACAGGGCTCCTACGAGCAGTACTCC.

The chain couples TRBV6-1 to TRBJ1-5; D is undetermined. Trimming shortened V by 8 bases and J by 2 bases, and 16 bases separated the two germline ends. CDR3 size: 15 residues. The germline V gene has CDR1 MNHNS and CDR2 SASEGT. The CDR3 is CASGLAGLGNQPQHF. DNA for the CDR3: TGTGCCAGCGGCCTAGCGGGGTTGGGCAATCAGCCCCAGCATTTT.

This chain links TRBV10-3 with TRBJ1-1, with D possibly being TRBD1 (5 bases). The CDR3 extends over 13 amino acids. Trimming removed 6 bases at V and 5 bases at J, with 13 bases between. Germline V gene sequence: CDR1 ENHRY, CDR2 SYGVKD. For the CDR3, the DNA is TGTGCCATCAGGGACACTGGGGGGACTGAAGCTTTCTTT. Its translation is CAIRDTGGTEAFF.

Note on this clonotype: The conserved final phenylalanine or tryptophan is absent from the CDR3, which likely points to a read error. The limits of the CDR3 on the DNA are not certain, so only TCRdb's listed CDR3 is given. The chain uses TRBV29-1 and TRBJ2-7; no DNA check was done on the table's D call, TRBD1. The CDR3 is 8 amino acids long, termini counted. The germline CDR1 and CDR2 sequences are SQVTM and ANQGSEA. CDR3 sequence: CSAHRGSG.

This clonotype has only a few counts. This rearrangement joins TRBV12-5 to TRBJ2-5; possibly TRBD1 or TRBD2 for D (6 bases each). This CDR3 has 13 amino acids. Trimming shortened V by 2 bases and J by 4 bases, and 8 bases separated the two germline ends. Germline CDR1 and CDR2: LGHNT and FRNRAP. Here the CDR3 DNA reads TGTGCTAGTGGTTTGCGGGGGCGAGAGACCCAGTACTTC. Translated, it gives CASGLRGRETQYF.

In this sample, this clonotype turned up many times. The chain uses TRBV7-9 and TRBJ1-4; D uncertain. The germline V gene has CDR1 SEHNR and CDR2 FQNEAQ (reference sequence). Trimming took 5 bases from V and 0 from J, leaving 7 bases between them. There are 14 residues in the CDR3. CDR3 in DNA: TGTGCCAGCAGCCCAGTGTCAACTAATGAAAAACTGTTTTTT. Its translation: CASSPVSTNEKLFF.

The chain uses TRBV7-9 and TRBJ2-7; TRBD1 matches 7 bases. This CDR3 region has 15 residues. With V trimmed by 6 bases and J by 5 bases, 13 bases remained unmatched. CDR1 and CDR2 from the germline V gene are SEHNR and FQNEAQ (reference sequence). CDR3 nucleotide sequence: TGTGCCAGCAGTTACGCGACAGGGCAAGGGCACGAGCAGTACTTC. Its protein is CASSYATGQGHEQYF.

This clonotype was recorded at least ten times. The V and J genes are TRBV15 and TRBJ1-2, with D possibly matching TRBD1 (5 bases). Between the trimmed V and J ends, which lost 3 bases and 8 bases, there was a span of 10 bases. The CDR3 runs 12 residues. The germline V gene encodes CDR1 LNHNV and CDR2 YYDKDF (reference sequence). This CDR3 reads CATSSGRDGYTF. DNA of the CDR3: TGTGCCACCAGCAGTGGGAGGGACGGCTACACCTTC.

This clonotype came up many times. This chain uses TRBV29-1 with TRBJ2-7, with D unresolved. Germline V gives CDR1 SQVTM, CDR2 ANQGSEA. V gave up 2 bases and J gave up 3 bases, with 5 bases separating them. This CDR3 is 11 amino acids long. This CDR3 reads CSVEKDYEQYF. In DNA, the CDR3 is TGCAGCGTTGAAAAGGACTACGAGCAGTACTTC.

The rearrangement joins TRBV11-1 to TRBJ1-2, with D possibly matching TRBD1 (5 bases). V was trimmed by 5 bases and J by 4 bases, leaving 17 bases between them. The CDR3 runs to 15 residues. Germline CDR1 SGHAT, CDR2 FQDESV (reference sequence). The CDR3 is CASSTRDLTSYGYTF. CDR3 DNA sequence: TGTGCCAGCAGCACCCGGGACCTAACTAGCTATGGCTACACCTTC.

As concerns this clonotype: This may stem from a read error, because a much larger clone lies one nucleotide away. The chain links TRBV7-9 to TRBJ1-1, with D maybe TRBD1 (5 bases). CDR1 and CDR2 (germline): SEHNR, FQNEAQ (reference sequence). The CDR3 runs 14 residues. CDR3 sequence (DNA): TGTTCCAGCAGCTCCATAGGGGACTACACTGAAGCTTTCTTT. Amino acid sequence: CSSSSIGDYTEAFF.

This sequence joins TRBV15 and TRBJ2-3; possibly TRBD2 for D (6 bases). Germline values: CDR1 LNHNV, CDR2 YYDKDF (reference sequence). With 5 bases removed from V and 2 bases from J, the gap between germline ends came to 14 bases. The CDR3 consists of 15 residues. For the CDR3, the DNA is TGTGCCACCAGCGGATTAGCGGAATACACAGATACGCAGTATTTT. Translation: CATSGLAEYTDTQYF. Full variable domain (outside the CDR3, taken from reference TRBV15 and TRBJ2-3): DAMVIQNPRYQVTQFGKPVTLSCSQTLNHNVMYWYQQKSSQAPKLLFHYYDKDFNNEADTPDNFQSRRPNTSFCFLDIRSPGLGDTAMYLCATSGLAEYTDTQYFGPGTRLTVL.

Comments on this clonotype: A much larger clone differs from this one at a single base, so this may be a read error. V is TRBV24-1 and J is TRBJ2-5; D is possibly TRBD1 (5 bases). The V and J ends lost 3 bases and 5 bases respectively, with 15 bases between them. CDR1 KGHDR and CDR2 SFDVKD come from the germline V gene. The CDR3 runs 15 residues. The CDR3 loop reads CATSDLRQGVETQYF. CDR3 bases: TGTGCCACCAGTGATCTTAGGCAGGGCGTCGAGACCCAGTACTTC.

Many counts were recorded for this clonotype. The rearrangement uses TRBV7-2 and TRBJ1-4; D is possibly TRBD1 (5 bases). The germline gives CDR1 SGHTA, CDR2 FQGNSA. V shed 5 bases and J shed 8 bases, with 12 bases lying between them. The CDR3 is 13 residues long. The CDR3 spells CASSHLEGEKLFF. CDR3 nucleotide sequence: TGTGCCAGCAGCCATTTAGAGGGGGAAAAACTGTTTTTT. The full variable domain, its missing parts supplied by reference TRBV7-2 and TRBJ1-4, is GAGVSQSPSNKVTEKGKDVELRCDPISGHTALYWYRQSLGQGLEFLIYFQGNSAPDKSGLPSDRFSAERTGGSVSTLTIQRTQQEDSAVYLCASSHLEGEKLFFGSGTQLSVL.

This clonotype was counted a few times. CDR3 residues: CASSDGGSGANVLTF. CDR3 coding DNA: TGTGCCAGCAGCGATGGGGGCTCTGGGGCCAACGTCCTGACTTTC. The chain couples TRBV24-1 to TRBJ2-6; D might be TRBD1 or TRBD2, each matching 5 bases. The V gene's germline CDR1 is KGHDR and CDR2 SFDVKD. This CDR3 contains 15 residues. V was trimmed by 11 bases and J by 0 bases, leaving 13 bases between them.

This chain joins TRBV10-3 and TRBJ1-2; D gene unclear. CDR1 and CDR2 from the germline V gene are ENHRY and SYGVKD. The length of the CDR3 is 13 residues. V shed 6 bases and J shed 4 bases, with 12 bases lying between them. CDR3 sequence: CAIRDGDFYGYTF. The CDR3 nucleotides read TGTGCCATCAGGGACGGCGATTTCTATGGCTACACCTTC.

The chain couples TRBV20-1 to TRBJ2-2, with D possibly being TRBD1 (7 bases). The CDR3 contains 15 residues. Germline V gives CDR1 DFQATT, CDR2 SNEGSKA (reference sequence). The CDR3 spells CGGTAFTRNTGELFF. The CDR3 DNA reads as TGCGGAGGGACAGCCTTCACCAGGAACACCGGGGAGCTGTTTTTT.

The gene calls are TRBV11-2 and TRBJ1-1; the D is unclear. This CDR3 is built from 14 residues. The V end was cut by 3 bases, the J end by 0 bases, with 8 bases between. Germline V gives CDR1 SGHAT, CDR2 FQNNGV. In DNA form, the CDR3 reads TGTGCCAGCAGCTTCGAGGGAATGAACACTGAAGCTTTCTTT. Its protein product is CASSFEGMNTEAFF.

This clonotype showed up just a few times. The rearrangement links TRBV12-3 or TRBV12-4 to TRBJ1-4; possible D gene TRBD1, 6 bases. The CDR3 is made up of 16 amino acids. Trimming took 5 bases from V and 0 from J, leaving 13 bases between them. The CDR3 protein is CASSPTYRATNEKLFF. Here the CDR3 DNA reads TGTGCCAGCAGTCCCACCTACAGGGCAACTAATGAAAAACTGTTTTTT.

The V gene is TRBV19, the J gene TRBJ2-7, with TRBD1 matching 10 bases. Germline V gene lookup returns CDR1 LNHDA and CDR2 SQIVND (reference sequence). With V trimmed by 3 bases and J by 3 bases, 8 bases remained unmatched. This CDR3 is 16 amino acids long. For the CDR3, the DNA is TGTGCCAGTAGTATGTTCCCCGGGACAGGGGACTACGAGCAGTACTTC. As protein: CASSMFPGTGDYEQYF.

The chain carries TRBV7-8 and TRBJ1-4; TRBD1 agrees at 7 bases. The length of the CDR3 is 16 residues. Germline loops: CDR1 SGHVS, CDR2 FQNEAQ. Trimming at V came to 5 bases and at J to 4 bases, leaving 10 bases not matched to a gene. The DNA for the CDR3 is TGTGCCAGCAGCCAGGATAGGGGGCGCGGTAATGAAAAACTGTTTTTT. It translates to CASSQDRGRGNEKLFF.

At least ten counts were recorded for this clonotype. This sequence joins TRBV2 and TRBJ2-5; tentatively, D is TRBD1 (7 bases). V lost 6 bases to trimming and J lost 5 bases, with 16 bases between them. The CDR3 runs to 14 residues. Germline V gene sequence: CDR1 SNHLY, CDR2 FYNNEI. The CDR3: CASSEAGGYETQYF. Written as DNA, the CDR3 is TGTGCCAGCAGCGAGGCAGGGGGGTATGAGACCCAGTACTTC.

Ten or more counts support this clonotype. Here the CDR3 reads CATSDLSPWGQKETQYF. The DNA for the CDR3 is TGTGCCACCAGTGATTTGTCTCCTTGGGGTCAGAAAGAGACCCAGTACTTC. The chain combines TRBV24-1 with TRBJ2-5; D unresolved. Trimming took 0 bases from V and 3 from J, leaving 16 bases between them. This CDR3 contains 17 residues. CDR1 KGHDR and CDR2 SFDVKD come from the germline V gene.

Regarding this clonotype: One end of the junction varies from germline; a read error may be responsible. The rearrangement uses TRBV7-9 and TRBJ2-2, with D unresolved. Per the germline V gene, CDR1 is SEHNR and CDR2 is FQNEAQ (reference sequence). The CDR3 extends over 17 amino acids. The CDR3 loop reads CASSQEDGYLKPGELFF. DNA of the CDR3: TGCGCCAGCAGCCAAGAGGACGGTTACCTGAAACCCGGGGAGCTGTTTTTT. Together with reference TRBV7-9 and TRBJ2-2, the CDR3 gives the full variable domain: DTGVSQNPRHKITKRGQNVTFRCDPISEHNRLYWYRQTLGQGPEFLTYFQNEAQLEKSRLLSDRFSAERPKGSFSTLEIQRTEQGDSAMYLCASSQEDGYLKPGELFFGEGSRLTVL.